This T cell receptor (beta chain) derives from a study of CD8 T cells in ankylosing spondylitis. Whole-study results and caveats: Apparently characteristic of ankylosing spondylitis blood was a TCR beta motif (under ten highly homologous variants). Matched ankylosing spondylitis synovial fluid reportedly showed significant enrichment of disease-linked clones.

Each CDR3 protein is one row after TCRdb ran MiXCR on the 5' RACE reads. The sample yields 200,000 to 250,000 distinct CDR3 sequences, under 30% seen once. CDR1 is MNHNS and CDR2 is SASEGT in the germline V gene. V was cut by 6 bases and J by 2 bases, with 14 bases left in between. There are 15 residues in the CDR3. This clonotype was seen ten or more times. The antigen remains unidentified. The chain carries TRBV6-1 and TRBJ1-5; D gene uncertain. The sample taken for sequencing was blood, either unsorted or a sorted T cell fraction (not recorded which). This receptor was obtained from a male donor with ankylosing spondylitis or in good health (not recorded which). CDR3 residues: CASRQEGAGNQPQHF. In DNA form, the CDR3 reads TGTGCCAGCAGACAAGAAGGAGCGGGCAATCAGCCCCAGCATTTT.